This T cell receptor beta chain originates from a study of OX40 agonist ivuxolimab in advanced cancers. Study-level background: Cancers in dose escalation were hepatocellular, melanoma, renal cell and head and neck. Age averaged around 60 years (range about 20 to 80), and roughly 80% were male.

TCRdb keeps only in-frame clones here, not all; method: immunoSEQ multiplex PCR. The table includes around 84,000 clones, about 90% detected once. Enrollment shut out patients with autoimmune disease history or systemic immunosuppression. This receptor was taken from an adult with an advanced solid tumor such as melanoma, head and neck, liver or kidney cancer. The sequenced sample was CD4+ or CD8+ T cells sorted from blood, obtained in a trial of the OX40 agonist ivuxolimab.

The CDR3 DNA reads TGTGCCAGCTCACCTGGCTTTGGACAGTCGAACTATGGCTACACCTTC. Encoded protein: CASSPGFGQSNYGYTF. The rearrangement uses TRBV18 and TRBJ1-2, with D possibly matching TRBD1 (6 bases). Per the germline V gene, CDR1 is KGHSH and CDR2 is LQKENI. V was pared by 3 bases and J by 2 bases, with 16 bases between. The CDR3 length is 16 residues.